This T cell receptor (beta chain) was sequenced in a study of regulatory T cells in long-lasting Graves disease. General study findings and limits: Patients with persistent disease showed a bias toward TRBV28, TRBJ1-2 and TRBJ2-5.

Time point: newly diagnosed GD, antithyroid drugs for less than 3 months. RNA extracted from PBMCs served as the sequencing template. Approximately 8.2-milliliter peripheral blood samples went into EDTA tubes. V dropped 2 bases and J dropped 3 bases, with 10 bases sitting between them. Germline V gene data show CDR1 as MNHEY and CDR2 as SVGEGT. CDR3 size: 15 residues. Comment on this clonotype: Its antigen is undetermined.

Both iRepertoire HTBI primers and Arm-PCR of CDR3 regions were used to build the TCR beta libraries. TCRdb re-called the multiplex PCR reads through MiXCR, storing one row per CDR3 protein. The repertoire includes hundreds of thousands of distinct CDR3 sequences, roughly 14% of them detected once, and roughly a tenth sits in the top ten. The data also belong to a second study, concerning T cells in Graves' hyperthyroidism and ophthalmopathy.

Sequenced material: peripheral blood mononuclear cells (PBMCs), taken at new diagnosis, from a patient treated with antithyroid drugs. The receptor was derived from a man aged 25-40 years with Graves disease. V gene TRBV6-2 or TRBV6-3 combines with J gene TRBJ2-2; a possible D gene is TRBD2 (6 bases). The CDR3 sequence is CASSYGGGDTGELFF. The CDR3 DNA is TGTGCCAGCAGTTACGGCGGCGGGGACACCGGGGAGCTGTTTTTT.